This is a list of T cell receptor beta chains from one sample in a study of radiotherapy plus CTLA-4 blockade in lung cancer. Data came from immunoSEQ multiplex PCR; TCRdb stores just in-frame clones and leaves some out. The table lists 85,000 to 100,000 clones, roughly 70% of them singletons, with more than 12% in the top ten. The sequencing here drew on peripheral blood, taken from a patient treated with radiotherapy plus ipilimumab. The receptors originated from a human donor with non-small cell lung cancer that progressed on radiotherapy plus ipilimumab. CDR3s include the opening cysteine and the closing phenylalanine or tryptophan. D genes are given only for firm matches. Clone size is not always given. Where it is, it says once, few, many or a class for expanded clones.

clone_size	cdr3_length	v_call	d_call	j_call	cdr3_aa	cdr3_nt
.	11	TRBV7-8	.	TRBJ1-3	CASKRGNTIYF	TGTGCCAGCAAACGGGGAAACACCATATATTTT
.	15	TRBV14	.	TRBJ2-6	CASSPVGSGANVLTF	TGTGCCAGCAGCCCGGTAGGGTCCGGGGCCAACGTCCTGACTTTC
.	15	TRBV9	.	TRBJ2-2	CASSVEYASTGELFF	TGTGCCAGCAGCGTAGAATATGCGAGTACCGGGGAGCTGTTTTTT
.	14	TRBV2	.	TRBJ1-3	CASSTQSSGNTIYF	TGTGCCAGCAGCACTCAGAGCTCTGGAAACACCATATATTTT
.	14	TRBV5-4	.	TRBJ1-2	CASSEGMGNYGYTF	TGTGCCAGCAGCGAGGGTATGGGTAACTATGGCTACACCTTC
.	13	TRBV4-3	.	TRBJ1-3	CASSQGPENTIYF	TGCGCCAGCAGCCAAGGACCGGAAAACACCATATATTTT
.	16	TRBV5-6	.	TRBJ1-1	CASSSEWDGRYTEAFF	TGTGCCAGCAGCTCGGAGTGGGACGGAAGATACACTGAAGCTTTCTTT
.	14	TRBV28	.	TRBJ1-3	CASSSEVSGNTIYF	TGTGCCAGCAGCTCGGAGGTGTCTGGAAACACCATATATTTT
once	15	TRBV6-5	.	TRBJ2-1	CASSYSQESLDEQFF	TGTGCCAGCAGTTACTCGCAGGAATCCTTGGATGAGCAGTTCTTC
few	16	TRBV28	.	TRBJ2-2	CASSPPGGSNTGELFF	TGTGCCAGCAGCCCTCCTGGAGGCTCGAACACCGGGGAGCTGTTTTTT
.	15	TRBV5-4	.	TRBJ2-2	CASSPTTQNTGELFF	TGTGCCAGCAGCCCTACGACACAGAACACCGGGGAGCTGTTTTTT
.	13	TRBV19	.	TRBJ2-5	CASSISGQETQYF	TGTGCCAGTAGTATATCCGGGCAAGAGACCCAGTACTTC
.	15	TRBV6-5	.	TRBJ1-1	CASSYSSSKNTEAFF	TGTGCCAGCAGTTACTCGAGTTCCAAGAACACTGAAGCTTTCTTT
few	13	TRBV11-2	.	TRBJ1-2	CASSLESGSGYTF	TGTGCCAGCAGCTTAGAATCCGGGTCCGGCTACACCTTC
once	16	TRBV11-3	.	TRBJ1-1	CASSRMRGQGNTEAFF	TGTGCCAGCAGCCGCATGCGGGGGCAAGGGAACACTGAAGCTTTCTTT
.	15	TRBV2	.	TRBJ1-2	CASTYSGESDYGYTF	TGTGCCAGCACTTACTCAGGGGAAAGCGACTATGGCTACACCTTC
.	15	TRBV11-2	.	TRBJ2-7	CASSTPIAGLPEQYF	TGTGCCAGCAGCACCCCAATCGCAGGGCTCCCCGAGCAGTACTTC
.	13	TRBV11-2	.	TRBJ2-7	CASSLVLEGEQYF	TGTGCCAGCAGCTTAGTGTTAGAGGGCGAGCAGTACTTC
few	16	TRBV5-1	TRBD2	TRBJ2-3	CASSFNLAGATDTQYF	TGCGCCAGCAGCTTTAACCTAGCGGGAGCCACAGATACGCAGTATTTT
.	14	TRBV2	.	TRBJ2-7	CASSEIGGRYEQYF	TGTGCCAGCAGTGAAATCGGGGGTCGCTACGAGCAGTACTTC
few	14	TRBV5-8	.	TRBJ1-6	CASSFQGNNSPLHF	TGTGCCAGCAGCTTCCAGGGAAATAATTCACCCCTCCACTTT
medium-sized	15	TRBV28	.	TRBJ1-5	CASSFLDYSNQPQHF	TGTGCCAGCAGTTTCCTCGATTATAGCAATCAGCCCCAGCATTTT
.	13	TRBV28	TRBD1	TRBJ1-2	CASTLAGQGGYTF	TGTGCCAGCACCTTAGCGGGACAGGGAGGCTACACCTTC
.	14	TRBV5-1	.	TRBJ2-2	CASSLTVNTGELFF	TGCGCCAGCAGTTTGACCGTCAACACCGGGGAGCTGTTTTTT
.	14	TRBV2	.	TRBJ2-7	CASRASGAAYEQYF	TGTGCCAGCAGAGCCAGCGGAGCAGCCTACGAGCAGTACTTC
.	16	TRBV4-2	.	TRBJ1-1	CASSQDSVPRGTEAFF	TGTGCCAGCAGCCAAGATAGCGTACCTCGGGGCACTGAAGCTTTCTTT
.	13	TRBV2	.	TRBJ2-7	CASSAGDGYEQYF	TGTGCCAGCAGTGCTGGGGACGGCTACGAGCAGTACTTC
.	16	TRBV4-1	TRBD1	TRBJ2-1	CASSQDRGQGHNEQFF	TGCGCCAGCAGCCAAGATAGGGGACAGGGCCACAATGAGCAGTTCTTC
few	15	TRBV9	.	TRBJ2-1	CASSVGSLAYNEQFF	TGTGCCAGCAGCGTAGGATCACTAGCTTACAATGAGCAGTTCTTC
.	14	TRBV2	.	TRBJ2-3	CASSASWSTDTQYF	TGTGCCAGCAGTGCGAGCTGGAGCACAGATACGCAGTATTTT
few	13	TRBV7-2	TRBD2	TRBJ2-2	CAKLAGDTGELFF	TGTGCCAAACTAGCGGGGGACACCGGGGAGCTGTTTTTT
.	13	TRBV5-1	.	TRBJ2-5	CASSLDSEETQYF	TGCGCCAGCAGCTTGGACAGTGAGGAGACCCAGTACTTC
.	16	TRBV5-1	TRBD2	TRBJ2-5	CASSLTSGGAEETQYF	TGCGCCAGCAGCTTGACTAGCGGGGGGGCAGAAGAGACCCAGTACTTC
.	13	TRBV5-5	.	TRBJ1-2	CASSLSEGNGYTF	TGTGCCAGCAGCTTAAGTGAGGGGAATGGCTACACCTTC
few	13	TRBV28	.	TRBJ2-5	CASSLPAQETQYF	TGTGCCAGCAGTTTACCAGCCCAAGAGACCCAGTACTTC
.	16	TRBV7-9	TRBD2	TRBJ2-1	CASSRWTSGSKGEQFF	TGTGCCAGCAGCAGGTGGACTAGCGGATCTAAGGGTGAGCAGTTCTTC
.	14	TRBV4-3	.	TRBJ2-7	CASSQDRGLYEQYF	TGCGCCAGCAGCCAAGATCGGGGCCTCTACGAGCAGTACTTC
once	11	TRBV29-1	.	TRBJ2-2	CSAGLAGELFF	TGCAGCGCTGGTCTGGCCGGGGAGCTGTTTTTT
few	14	TRBV15	.	TRBJ1-5	CATSSLDINQPQHF	TGTGCCACCAGCTCACTGGATATCAATCAGCCCCAGCATTTT
.	13	TRBV6-5	TRBD1	TRBJ2-7	CASSRDREYEQYF	TGTGCCAGCAGCAGGGACAGGGAGTACGAGCAGTACTTC
.	15	TRBV6-5	.	TRBJ1-4	CASSRTASTNEKLFF	TGTGCCAGCTCACGGACAGCCTCAACTAATGAAAAACTGTTTTTT
few	13	TRBV5-1	.	TRBJ2-5	CASSLGGGETQYF	TGCGCCAGCAGCTTGGGGGGGGGCGAGACCCAGTACTTC
.	13	TRBV27	.	TRBJ2-2	CASSSRGFGELFF	TGTGCCAGCAGCTCACGGGGTTTCGGGGAGCTGTTTTTT
.	13	TRBV27	.	TRBJ2-2	CASSFQRVGELFF	TGTGCCAGCAGTTTCCAAAGGGTGGGGGAGCTGTTTTTT
.	14	TRBV5-1	.	TRBJ2-2	CASSLGQEPGELFF	TGCGCCAGCAGCTTGGGGCAAGAACCCGGGGAGCTGTTTTTT
.	14	TRBV5-1	.	TRBJ2-2	CASSEGVRTGELFF	TGCGCCAGCAGCGAGGGGGTGCGGACCGGGGAGCTGTTTTTT
many	12	TRBV7-9	.	TRBJ1-3	CASSFSGNTIYF	TGTGCCAGCAGCTTTTCTGGAAACACCATATATTTT
.	14	TRBV4-1	.	TRBJ2-7	CASSPSGASYEQYF	TGCGCCAGCAGCCCGAGCGGAGCCTCCTACGAGCAGTACTTC
once	14	TRBV7-6	.	TRBJ1-5	CASSLGGSGQPQHF	TGTGCCAGCAGCTTAGGGGGCTCAGGGCAGCCCCAGCATTTT
few	13	TRBV5-5	.	TRBJ1-1	CASSSIGDTEAFF	TGTGCCAGCAGCTCTATTGGGGACACTGAAGCTTTCTTT
.	18	TRBV4-1	TRBD2	TRBJ2-7	CASSQDWATSGSKFGQYF	TGCGCCAGCAGCCAAGATTGGGCGACTAGCGGGAGTAAGTTCGGGCAGTACTTC
.	14	TRBV7-7	.	TRBJ2-3	CASSLGAGSDTQYF	TGTGCCAGCAGCTTAGGCGCGGGATCAGATACGCAGTATTTT
few	15	TRBV27	TRBD2	TRBJ2-3	CATLGLAGNTDTQYF	TGTGCCACCCTCGGACTAGCGGGGAACACAGATACGCAGTATTTT
few	14	TRBV7-2	.	TRBJ2-5	CASSRVVAGQAQYF	TGTGCCAGCAGCCGCGTCGTGGCCGGCCAGGCCCAGTACTTC
.	15	TRBV18	.	TRBJ1-1	CASSPELTGNTEAFF	TGTGCCAGCTCACCAGAGTTGACAGGGAACACTGAAGCTTTCTTT
.	16	TRBV7-9	.	TRBJ1-5	CASSPTGRGRDQPQHF	TGTGCCAGCAGTCCTACGGGCAGGGGACGCGATCAGCCCCAGCATTTT
.	17	TRBV7-9	.	TRBJ2-3	CASSLALSGLSTDTQYF	TGTGCCAGCAGCTTAGCGCTAAGCGGCCTTAGCACAGATACGCAGTATTTT
few	17	TRBV27	TRBD1	TRBJ2-3	CASTFLGRQGSTDTQYF	TGTGCCAGCACATTTCTTGGGAGACAGGGGAGCACAGATACGCAGTATTTT
.	12	TRBV7-2	.	TRBJ2-7	CASSLNSGEQYF	TGTGCCAGCAGCCTAAATTCAGGCGAGCAGTACTTC